This passage covers 12 T cell receptor beta chains from one sample sequenced in a study of T cells in Graves' hyperthyroidism and ophthalmopathy. RNA transcripts provided the source from which TCR beta CDR3 regions were amplified. Primed by the HTBI set, a first-round RT-PCR was run on the TCR CDR3. TCRdb ran MiXCR on the multiplex PCR reads and lists one entry per CDR3 protein. The sample includes approximately 400,000 distinct CDR3 sequences, 13% to 15% of them seen just once. The sample consisted of blood. The receptors come from a woman aged 25 to 39 with Graves' ophthalmopathy.

The V and J genes are TRBV6-2 or TRBV6-3 and TRBJ2-7, with 9 bases that match TRBD1. V lost 6 bases to trimming and J lost 5 bases; unmatched junction nucleotides: 11. Germline V lookup: CDR1 MNHEY, CDR2 SVGEGT. The CDR3 contains 15 residues. The DNA of the CDR3 is TGTGCCAGCAGACTCTCTGGGACAGGGTCCCACGAGCAGTACTTC. It is translated as CASRLSGTGSHEQYF.

This clonotype was recorded many times. V gene TRBV11-2 combines with J gene TRBJ1-4; D is undetermined. The V end lost 5 bases, the J end lost 8 bases, and 12 bases lay between the germline ends. Germline V gene data show CDR1 as SGHAT and CDR2 as FQNNGV. The CDR3 is 13 residues long. CDR3 loop: CASSQAELEKLFF. In DNA form, the CDR3 reads TGTGCCAGCAGCCAAGCAGAGTTAGAAAAACTGTTTTTT.

This clonotype was recorded at least ten times. The chain is built from TRBV6-1 and TRBJ2-1, with unresolved D. V lost 7 bases to trimming and J lost 6 bases, with 19 bases between them. Germline assignment: CDR1 MNHNS and CDR2 SASEGT. There are 15 residues in the CDR3. The CDR3 nucleotides read TGTGCCAGCACCAAGAGGCTGGACGCAGGCAATGAGCAGTTCTTC. Translated: CASTKRLDAGNEQFF.

This clonotype has a count of ten or more. The chain combines TRBV6-2 or TRBV6-3 with TRBJ2-7, with D maybe TRBD2 (5 bases). Trimming left V 1 base short and J 5 bases short, with 18 bases between. CDR3 size: 16 residues. Germline V gene lookup returns CDR1 MNHEY and CDR2 SVGEGT. The CDR3 DNA reads as TGTGCCAGCAGTTACTACCCCGGACTTTCCAACCACGAGCAGTACTTC. Its protein is CASSYYPGLSNHEQYF.

In its sample, this clonotype was seen many times. The J gene is TRBJ2-4, the V gene TRBV20-1; 7 bases fit TRBD2. Germline V gene sequence: CDR1 DFQATT, CDR2 SNEGSKA (reference sequence). This CDR3 region has 14 residues. Trimming at V came to 5 bases and at J to 3 bases, leaving 7 bases not matched to a gene. This CDR3 is CSAGPGTIKNIQYF. CDR3 nucleotide sequence: TGCAGTGCTGGCCCCGGGACTATCAAAAACATTCAGTACTTC.

There are many counts of this clonotype. The gene calls are TRBV28 and TRBJ2-7; a possible D gene is TRBD1 (6 bases). The V end was cut by 6 bases, the J end by 0 bases, with 15 bases between. CDR1 and CDR2 from the germline V gene are MDHEN and SYDVKM. The CDR3 loop spans 15 amino acids. This chain's CDR3 is CASRHAGAGSYEQYF. CDR3 bases: TGTGCCAGCAGGCACGCAGGGGCGGGCTCCTACGAGCAGTACTTC.

This clonotype was counted between two and nine times. A much larger clone sits a single nucleotide away, making a read error possible. The rearrangement joins TRBV11-3 to TRBJ1-2, with D unclear. Germline CDR1 SGHNT, CDR2 YENEEA. The CDR3 is 14 amino acids. CDR3 loop: CASSPSIGGYGYAF. Written as DNA, the CDR3 is TGTGCCAGCAGCCCCTCCATCGGTGGATATGGCTACGCCTTC. Complete variable domain (other parts from reference TRBV11-3 and TRBJ1-2): EAGVVQSPRYKIIEKKQPVAFWCNPISGHNTLYWYLQNLGQGPELLIRYENEEAVDDSQLPKDRFSAERLKGVDSTLKIQPAELGDSAVYLCASSPSIGGYGYAFGSGTRLTVV.

This clonotype was found a few times. The J gene is TRBJ2-7, the V gene TRBV5-1; possible D gene TRBD1, 7 bases. The CDR3 loop spans 15 amino acids. V dropped 3 bases and J dropped 0 bases, with 13 bases sitting between them. The germline gives CDR1 SGHRS, CDR2 YFSETQ. This CDR3 reads CASSSEGQISYEQYF. For the CDR3, the DNA is TGCGCCAGCAGCTCGGAGGGACAGATCTCCTACGAGCAGTACTTC.

In regard to this clonotype: A read error may be the cause here, since a much bigger clone is one base away. The chain recombines TRBV28 with TRBJ2-7, with D unclear. The CDR3 is made up of 14 amino acids. Germline assignment: CDR1 MDHEN and CDR2 SYDVKM. The DNA for the CDR3 is TGTGCCAGCAGTTTATCCGGGTATCCATACGGGCAGTACTTC. The encoded protein is CASSLSGYPYGQYF.

In this sample, this clonotype turned up many times. The gene calls are TRBV12-3 or TRBV12-4 and TRBJ1-2, with D unclear. The CDR3 contains 12 residues. V lost 6 bases and J lost 4, with 9 bases in between. CDR3: CASSQVPYGYTF. CDR3 bases: TGTGCCAGCAGCCAAGTCCCCTATGGCTACACCTTC.

This clonotype was detected many times. The J gene is TRBJ2-2, the V gene TRBV28; D uncertain. Germline loops: CDR1 MDHEN, CDR2 SYDVKM. This CDR3 region has 12 residues. Trimming took off 4 bases at V and 6 bases at J, with 6 bases between the two ends. CDR3: CASSSWPGELFF. The CDR3 DNA reads TGTGCCAGCAGTTCCTGGCCCGGGGAGCTGTTTTTT.

The sample holds many counts of this clonotype. The chain is built from TRBV11-3 and TRBJ2-1; 11 bases line up with TRBD2. After removal of 2 bases from V and 6 bases from J, the junction contained 6 bases not matched to a gene. In germline, CDR1 is SGHNT, CDR2 YENEEA. The CDR3 totals 16 residues. The CDR3 protein is CASSLFIAGGPNEQFF. Written as DNA, the CDR3 is TGTGCCAGCAGCTTATTTATAGCGGGGGGGCCCAATGAGCAGTTCTTC.